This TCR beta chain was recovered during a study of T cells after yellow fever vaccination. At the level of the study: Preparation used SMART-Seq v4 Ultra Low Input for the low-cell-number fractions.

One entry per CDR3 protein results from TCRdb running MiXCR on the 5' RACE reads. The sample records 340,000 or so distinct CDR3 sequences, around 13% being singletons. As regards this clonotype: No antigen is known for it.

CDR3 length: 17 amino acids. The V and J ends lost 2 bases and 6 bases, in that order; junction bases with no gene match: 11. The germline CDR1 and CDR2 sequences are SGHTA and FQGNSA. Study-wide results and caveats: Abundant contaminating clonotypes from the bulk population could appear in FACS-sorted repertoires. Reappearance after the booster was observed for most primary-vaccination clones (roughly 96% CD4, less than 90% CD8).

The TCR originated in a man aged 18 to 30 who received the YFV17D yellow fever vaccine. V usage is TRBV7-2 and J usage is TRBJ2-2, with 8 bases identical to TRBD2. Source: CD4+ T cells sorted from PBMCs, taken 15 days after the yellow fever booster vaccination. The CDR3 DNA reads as TGTGCCAGCAGCTTATCCGCCCATAGCGGGGCGTCCGGGGAGCTGTTTTTT. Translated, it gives CASSLSAHSGASGELFF.